This T cell receptor (beta chain) originates from a study of blood T cells in healthy people across ages. Findings of the study overall: Roughly linearly, TCR beta diversity per million T cells fell as age increased.

A second PCR, run for roughly 7 to 12 cycles, used a sample-barcoded 5' primer plus a J-beta primer mix. MiXCR, run by TCRdb on the 5' RACE reads, gives a single entry per CDR3 protein. The sample records about 2 million distinct CDR3 sequences, roughly 52% being singletons. To note about this clonotype: Its antigen is undetermined.

This clonotype originated in a woman aged 40 to 55 in good health. Sequenced: blood.

The CDR3 is CASSLEGTRSPLHF. CDR3 sequence (DNA): TGCGCCAGCAGCTTGGAAGGGACTAGGTCACCCCTCCACTTT. The V call is TRBV5-1, the J call TRBJ1-6; the D gene is possibly TRBD1 (5 bases). Germline assignment: CDR1 SGHRS and CDR2 YFSETQ. This CDR3 comprises 14 residues. V shed 0 bases and J shed 10 bases, with 11 bases lying between them. Combining the CDR3 with reference TRBV5-1 and TRBJ1-6 gives the whole variable domain KAGVTQTPRYLIKTRGQQVTLSCSPISGHRSVSWYQQTPGQGLQFLFEYFSETQRNKGNFPGRFSGRQFSNSRSEMNVSTLELGDSALYLCASSLEGTRSPLHFGNGTRLTVT.